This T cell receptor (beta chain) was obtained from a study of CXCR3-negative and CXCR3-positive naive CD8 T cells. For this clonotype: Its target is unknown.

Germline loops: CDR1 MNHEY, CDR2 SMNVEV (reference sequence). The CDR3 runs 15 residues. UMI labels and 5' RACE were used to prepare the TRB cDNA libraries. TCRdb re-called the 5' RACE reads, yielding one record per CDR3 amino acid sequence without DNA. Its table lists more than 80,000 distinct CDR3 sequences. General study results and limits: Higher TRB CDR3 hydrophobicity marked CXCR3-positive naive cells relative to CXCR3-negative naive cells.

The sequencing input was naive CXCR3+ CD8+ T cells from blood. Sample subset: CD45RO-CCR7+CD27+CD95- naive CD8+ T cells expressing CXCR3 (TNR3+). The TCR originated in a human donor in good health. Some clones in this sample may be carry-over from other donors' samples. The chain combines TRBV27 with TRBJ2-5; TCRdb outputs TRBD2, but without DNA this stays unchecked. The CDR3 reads CASSLLAGGPETQYF.